Listed here are 21 T cell receptor beta chains from one sample, sequenced in a study of blood T cells in healthy people across ages. Sample-barcoded 5' priming and a J-beta primer mix drove a second PCR of roughly 6 to 12 cycles. Using its own MiXCR run on the 5' RACE reads, TCRdb lists one record per CDR3 protein. The sample has fewer than 800,000 distinct CDR3 sequences, around 21% seen once. The source material was blood. The source is a man between 70 and 80 years old in good health.

This clonotype occurred a few times. The chain carries TRBV6-2 or TRBV6-3 and TRBJ2-1; D call uncertain. Germline CDR1 is MNHEY and CDR2 is SVGEGT. This CDR3 has 17 amino acids. The V end lost 2 bases, the J end lost 4 bases, and 18 bases lay between the germline ends. The CDR3 loop is CASSYKDGQPAYNEQFF. CDR3 sequence (DNA): TGTGCCAGCAGTTACAAAGACGGGCAGCCTGCGTACAATGAGCAGTTCTTC.

V usage is TRBV5-6 and J usage is TRBJ2-1; D remains unclear. The germline V gene encodes CDR1 SGHDT and CDR2 YYEEEE. V was shortened by 4 bases and J by 7 bases, with 12 bases between the two germline ends. The CDR3 runs 13 residues. The CDR3 bases are TGTGCCAGCAGCATATGGGCCCGAAATGAGCAGTTCTTC. It codes for CASSIWARNEQFF.

This clonotype appeared a few times. The chain employs TRBV12-3 or TRBV12-4 and TRBJ1-4; 7 positions match TRBD1. CDR3 length: 16 amino acids. The junction had 8 bases not matched to a gene; V was cut back by 3 bases and J by 4 bases. The CDR3 nucleotides read TGTGCCAGCAGTTTGCCAGGGGGACGTAGTAATGAAAAACTGTTTTTT. Translating gives CASSLPGGRSNEKLFF.

The chain combines TRBV5-5 with TRBJ1-2; D is possibly TRBD1 (6 bases). V lost 2 bases, J lost 1 base, and 18 bases lay in between. There are 17 residues in the CDR3. The germline CDR1 and CDR2 sequences are SGHKS and YYEKEE (reference sequence). This CDR3 is CASSFSAGAGDNYGYTF. CDR3 DNA sequence: TGTGCCAGCAGCTTTTCGGCTGGGGCAGGGGATAACTATGGCTACACCTTC.

This clonotype was counted between two and nine times. V is TRBV20-1 and J is TRBJ1-3, with D unresolved. This CDR3 comprises 14 residues. Trimming left V 0 bases short and J 3 bases short, with 9 bases between. Germline CDR1 is DFQATT and CDR2 is SNEGSKA (reference sequence). The DNA of the CDR3 is TGCAGTGCTAGAGATTTGGCAGGTGGAAACACCATATATTTT. Its translation: CSARDLAGGNTIYF.

This clonotype came up a few times. Lacking the conserved final phenylalanine or tryptophan, this CDR3 likely reflects a read error. The rearrangement links TRBV5-1 to TRBJ2-1; the D gene is possibly TRBD2 (6 bases). Germline V gene lookup returns CDR1 SGHRS and CDR2 YFSETQ. The CDR3 extends over 15 amino acids. The V end lost 5 bases, the J end lost 5 bases, and 17 bases lay between the germline ends. DNA for the CDR3: TGCGCCAGCAGGGAGAAAGGACTAAAAAACAATGAGCAGTTCCTC. Protein sequence: CASREKGLKNNEQFL.

The table lists this clonotype with a few counts. J is TRBJ2-7 and V is TRBV2; a possible D gene is TRBD2 (6 bases). CDR3 size: 14 residues. Looked up from germline, CDR1 is SNHLY and CDR2 is FYNNEI. V lost 7 bases, J lost 3 bases, and 16 bases lay in between. CDR3 bases: TGTGCCAGCAACACCGGGGGACGGTACTACGAGCAGTACTTC. Translated: CASNTGGRYYEQYF.

A few counts support this clonotype. The rearrangement links TRBV28 to TRBJ2-1, with 14 nucleotides matching TRBD2. With the DNA end fitting TRBJ2-7 better, the J assignment may be wrong. This CDR3 contains 16 residues. Per the germline V gene, CDR1 is MDHEN and CDR2 is SYDVKM. The CDR3 bases are TGTGCCAGCAGTTTCCCGGGACTAGCGGGAGAGGACGAGCAGTACTTC. This translates into CASSFPGLAGEDEQYF.

This clonotype was seen a few times. The genes are TRBV9 and TRBJ1-1; D remains unclear. The germline CDR1 and CDR2 sequences are SGDLS and YYNGEE. Trimming left V 0 bases short and J 4 bases short, with 10 bases between. There are 14 residues in the CDR3. The CDR3 sequence: CASSVGGGSTEAFF. CDR3 sequence (DNA): TGTGCCAGCAGCGTAGGTGGTGGTAGCACTGAAGCTTTCTTT.

This clonotype was counted at least ten times. One end of the junction fails to match germline, which may point to a read error. This chain connects TRBV20-1 to TRBJ2-5, with D perhaps matching TRBD2 (5 bases). Matching the DNA end better, TRBJ2-7 makes the J call doubtful. CDR3 length equals 12 residues. CDR1 and CDR2 from the germline V gene are DFQATT and SNEGSKA (reference sequence). For the CDR3, the DNA is TGCAGTGCAAGAGGGCCCTCCTACGAGCAGTACTTC. Translation gives CSARGPSYEQYF.

This clonotype was seen more than once but under ten times. The chain is built from TRBV20-1 and TRBJ2-2; D is uncertain. The CDR3 totals 14 residues. V was clipped by 4 bases and J by 5 bases, with 14 bases between them. Germline values: CDR1 DFQATT, CDR2 SNEGSKA (reference sequence). The CDR3 coding sequence is TGCAGTGCTATTTCTGCATACTATACCGGGGAGCTGTTTTTT. Amino acids: CSAISAYYTGELFF.

V usage is TRBV20-1 and J usage is TRBJ2-1; 9 positions match TRBD2. The CDR3 is 16 residues long. Germline V CDR1 and CDR2: DFQATT, SNEGSKA (reference sequence). The V gene end was trimmed by 0 bases and the J gene end by 3 bases; junction bases not matched to a gene: 6. The DNA for the CDR3 is TGCAGTGCTAGAGACGATAGCGGGAGATTCTACAATGAGCAGTTCTTC. Translated, it gives CSARDDSGRFYNEQFF.

This clonotype was detected a few times. The chain uses TRBV6-6 and TRBJ1-2, with D hard to call. The CDR3 consists of 15 residues. Germline lookup yields CDR1 MNHNY and CDR2 SVGAGI (reference sequence). V lost 0 bases and J 3 bases, leaving 11 bases between the germline ends. CDR3 DNA sequence: TGTGCCAGCAGTTACTCTACCCGGGAAGACTATGGCTACACCTTC. Protein sequence: CASSYSTREDYGYTF.

The J gene is TRBJ2-5, the V gene TRBV7-2, with 7 bases fitting TRBD2. Trimming took 4 bases from V and 4 from J; bases not matched to a gene: 9. The length of the CDR3 is 15 residues. The germline gives CDR1 SGHTA, CDR2 FQGNSA. The CDR3 DNA reads as TGTGCCAGCAGCTCCCGACTAGCTGCGGGAGAGACCCAGTACTTC. It codes for CASSSRLAAGETQYF.

The chain carries TRBV27 and TRBJ2-7; D gene uncertain. CDR3 size: 14 residues. Trimming shortened V by 5 bases and J by 5 bases, and 16 bases separated the two germline ends. Germline CDR1 and CDR2: MNHEY and SMNVEV (reference sequence). CDR3 sequence reads: CASSLLVSRNEQYF. The CDR3 DNA reads as TGTGCCAGCAGTCTCCTCGTCTCTAGGAACGAGCAGTACTTC.

This clonotype was picked up many times. The chain is built from TRBV28 and TRBJ2-5, with 14 bases identical to TRBD2. Germline assignment: CDR1 MDHEN and CDR2 SYDVKM. The ends lost 4 bases at V and 0 bases at J; junction bases unmatched: 7. This CDR3 contains 18 residues. CDR3 nucleotide sequence: TGTGCCAGCAGTTCCCCGGGACTAGCGGGAGTATACCAAGAGACCCAGTACTTC. This encodes CASSSPGLAGVYQETQYF.

This sequence joins TRBV27 and TRBJ2-7; maybe TRBD2 (5 bases). The ends were cut back, 2 bases at V and 6 bases at J, with 20 bases in the middle. Looked up from germline, CDR1 is MNHEY and CDR2 is SMNVEV (reference sequence). This CDR3 spans 16 amino acids. Here the CDR3 DNA reads TGTGCCAGCAGTTTAATCGGGGTCAATGGACCTCCCGAGCAGTACTTC. Translation: CASSLIGVNGPPEQYF.

This clonotype was seen only a few times. This chain connects TRBV12-3 or TRBV12-4 to TRBJ2-7; tentatively, D is TRBD1 (7 bases). This CDR3 has 14 amino acids. Between the trimmed V and J ends, which lost 8 bases and 4 bases, there was a span of 18 bases. CDR3 nucleotides: TGTGCCAGCGCGACAGGGACTTCCCGATACGAGCAGTACTTC. The encoded protein is CASATGTSRYEQYF.

This chain uses TRBV10-1 with TRBJ2-2; D remains ambiguous. The V gene's germline CDR1 is WNHNN and CDR2 SYGVQD (reference sequence). The V end lost 0 bases, the J end lost 6 bases, and 5 bases lay between the germline ends. The CDR3 is 13 amino acids. The CDR3 spells CASSESKAGELFF. CDR3 sequence (DNA): TGCGCCAGCAGTGAGTCGAAGGCCGGGGAGCTGTTTTTT.

This clonotype was seen a handful of times. This chain links TRBV7-2 with TRBJ2-2; TRBD1 agrees at 8 bases. The CDR3 loop spans 14 amino acids. V was clipped by 5 bases and J by 4 bases; unmatched bases: 3. Germline lookup yields CDR1 SGHTA and CDR2 FQGNSA. CDR3 region: CASSQGQATGELFF. DNA for the CDR3: TGTGCCAGCAGCCAGGGACAGGCCACCGGGGAGCTGTTTTTT. Complete variable domain (other parts from reference TRBV7-2 and TRBJ2-2): GAGVSQSPSNKVTEKGKDVELRCDPISGHTALYWYRQSLGQGLEFLIYFQGNSAPDKSGLPSDRFSAERTGGSVSTLTIQRTQQEDSAVYLCASSQGQATGELFFGEGSRLTVL.

This clonotype was observed a handful of times. The rearrangement uses TRBV28 and TRBJ1-1; unclear D gene. Germline V gives CDR1 MDHEN, CDR2 SYDVKM. This CDR3 is built from 14 residues. Deletions cut 7 bases from V and 5 bases from J, with 17 bases between. CDR3 DNA: TGTGCCAGCACCTTCACGGGGAGGAGGACTGAAGCTTTCTTT. This encodes CASTFTGRRTEAFF.